The 18 T cell receptor beta chains in this list originate from one sample, sequenced in a study of T cell changes during pregnancy in multiple sclerosis. The repertoire was sequenced with immunoSEQ multiplex PCR; TCRdb's copy has only in-frame clones and lacks some. The sample records 60,000 to 70,000 clones, about 90% being singletons. The sequencing used peripheral blood, collected in the third trimester of pregnancy. These receptors were obtained from a female donor in good health, enrolled as a control in a pregnancy study.

The chain uses TRBV10-3 and TRBJ1-1; 8 bases are a match to TRBD1. The V gene end was trimmed by 0 bases and the J gene end by 2 bases; junction bases not matched to a gene: 5. Germline V CDR1 and CDR2: ENHRY, SYGVKD. The CDR3 sequence is 16 residues long. CDR3 coding DNA: TGTGCCATCAGTGAGTCGAACCCAGGGGGCAACACTGAAGCTTTCTTT. It specifies CAISESNPGGNTEAFF.

The chain recombines TRBV28 with TRBJ1-3; TRBD1 matches 10 bases. Germline-derived CDR1 and CDR2 are MDHEN and SYDVKM. CDR3 length equals 15 residues. The ends lost 7 bases at V and 5 bases at J; junction bases unmatched: 8. CDR3: CASILGGQGRNTIYF. The CDR3 coding sequence is TGTGCCAGCATCCTGGGGGGACAGGGGAGAAACACCATATATTTT.

This rearrangement joins TRBV6-6 to TRBJ1-5; a possible D gene is TRBD1 (5 bases). The ends were cut back, 2 bases at V and 1 base at J, with 9 bases in the middle. Germline assignment: CDR1 MNHNY and CDR2 SVGAGI (reference sequence). The CDR3 runs to 15 residues. Here the CDR3 reads CASSYRPGSNQPQHF. CDR3 nucleotides: TGTGCCAGCAGTTACCGACCAGGGAGCAATCAGCCCCAGCATTTT.

This clone was detected only a few times. V gene TRBV19 combines with J gene TRBJ1-1; a possible D gene is TRBD1 (5 bases). Germline lookup yields CDR1 LNHDA and CDR2 SQIVND (reference sequence). This CDR3 is 13 amino acids long. Trimming removed 2 bases at V and 3 bases at J, with 7 bases between. The CDR3 loop is CASSISGDTEAFF. The CDR3 DNA reads as TGTGCCAGTAGTATATCGGGGGACACTGAAGCTTTCTTT.

The chain uses TRBV5-1 and TRBJ2-3; 7 nucleotides align to TRBD2. Losses at the gene ends were 4 bases for V and 2 bases for J; bases not matched to a gene: 10. The germline V gene encodes CDR1 SGHRS and CDR2 YFSETQ. This CDR3 spans 16 amino acids. CDR3 DNA sequence: TGCGCCAGCAGCCGGGACTACCAAGCCTCCACAGATACGCAGTATTTT. This codes for CASSRDYQASTDTQYF.

The V gene is TRBV6-5, the J gene TRBJ1-5; TRBD1 matches at 9 bases. The germline V gene encodes CDR1 MNHEY and CDR2 SVGAGI. The CDR3 is 15 amino acids. Trimming at V came to 6 bases and at J to 7 bases, leaving 10 bases not matched to a gene. Written as DNA, the CDR3 is TGTGCCAGCAGCCGAGGACAGGGGAAGGAGCAGCCCCAGCATTTT. Amino acids: CASSRGQGKEQPQHF.

V usage is TRBV7-2 and J usage is TRBJ2-2; weak D call: TRBD2 (7 bases). Looked up from germline, CDR1 is SGHTA and CDR2 is FQGNSA. This CDR3 region has 17 residues. The V and J ends lost 5 bases and 1 base respectively, with 17 bases between them. This CDR3 reads CASSLLGAGVNTGELFF. CDR3 bases: TGTGCCAGCAGCCTGCTGGGGGCGGGGGTGAACACCGGGGAGCTGTTTTTT. Full variable domain (rest looked up from reference TRBV7-2 and TRBJ2-2): GAGVSQSPSNKVTEKGKDVELRCDPISGHTALYWYRQSLGQGLEFLIYFQGNSAPDKSGLPSDRFSAERTGGSVSTLTIQRTQQEDSAVYLCASSLLGAGVNTGELFFGEGSRLTVL.

The chain links TRBV2 to TRBJ1-5, with D perhaps matching TRBD1 (6 bases). CDR1 SNHLY and CDR2 FYNNEI come from the germline V gene. The V end lost 5 bases, the J end lost 2 bases, and 10 bases lay between the germline ends. The CDR3 totals 14 residues. The CDR3 bases are TGTGCCAGCAGTCTCACAGGGCGCAATCAGCCCCAGCATTTT. Protein: CASSLTGRNQPQHF.

This clone was detected a few times. The chain uses TRBV19 and TRBJ1-4; 9 nucleotides agree with TRBD1. Trimming at V came to 5 bases and at J to 5 bases, leaving 0 bases not matched to a gene. The CDR3 extends over 13 amino acids. Germline V gene data show CDR1 as LNHDA and CDR2 as SQIVND (reference sequence). The CDR3 nucleotides are TGTGCCAGTAGTGGGACAGGGAATGAAAAACTGTTTTTT. This codes for CASSGTGNEKLFF.

This clone was recorded once. The chain couples TRBV4-2 to TRBJ2-5; 7 nucleotides align to TRBD2. The CDR3 is 16 residues long. V was clipped by 0 bases and J by 6 bases; unmatched bases: 10. Germline values: CDR1 LGHNA, CDR2 YNFKEQ. This chain's CDR3 is CASSQDLLGGRKTQYF. The CDR3 DNA is TGTGCCAGCAGCCAAGATCTATTGGGAGGGCGCAAGACCCAGTACTTC.

This rearrangement joins TRBV18 to TRBJ2-2; perhaps TRBD2 as D (5 bases). V was shortened by 2 bases and J by 5 bases, with 12 bases between the two germline ends. The CDR3 is 15 residues long. CDR1 and CDR2 from the germline V gene are KGHSH and LQKENI. In nucleotides, the CDR3 is TGTGCCAGCTCACCAGGGGAGATGGGAACCGGGGAGCTGTTTTTT. Translating gives CASSPGEMGTGELFF.

The sample holds one count of this clone. The chain carries TRBV4-2 and TRBJ2-1, with a weak D call TRBD2 (6 bases). Germline CDR1 and CDR2: LGHNA and YNFKEQ. V was pared by 0 bases and J by 0 bases, with 24 bases between. This CDR3 region has 21 residues. In DNA, the CDR3 is TGTGCCAGCAGCCAAGATTACGGGGGAAGTCTTCGGGGGAACTCCTACAATGAGCAGTTCTTC. It translates to CASSQDYGGSLRGNSYNEQFF.

The rearrangement links TRBV7-2 to TRBJ2-3; D is ambiguous. Germline values: CDR1 SGHTA, CDR2 FQGNSA. Trimming stripped 3 bases from V and 1 base from J, with 8 bases between. The CDR3 length is 14 residues. CDR3 loop: CASSLGRGTDTQYF. In DNA form, the CDR3 reads TGTGCCAGCAGCTTGGGTCGGGGCACAGATACGCAGTATTTT.

The chain couples TRBV15 to TRBJ1-6, with D maybe TRBD1 (6 bases). The CDR3 consists of 14 residues. CDR1 LNHNV and CDR2 YYDKDF come from the germline V gene (reference sequence). The ends were cut back, 0 bases at V and 13 bases at J, with 13 bases in the middle. The CDR3 loop is CATSRDQGGGPLHF. The CDR3 bases are TGTGCCACCAGCAGAGATCAGGGCGGGGGCCCCCTCCACTTT.

This clone showed up just once. This chain uses TRBV4-2 with TRBJ2-3, with D unclear. Deletions cut 3 bases from V and 6 bases from J, with 10 bases between. CDR1 is LGHNA, CDR2 YNFKEQ, per germline. The CDR3 spans 13 residues. The CDR3 region has the DNA TGTGCCAGCAGCCAGGTTAGTTTGGATACGCAGTATTTT. Translated, it gives CASSQVSLDTQYF.

Comment on this clone: One end of the junction fails to match germline, which may point to a read error. The chain has TRBV2 and TRBJ2-5; TRBD2 is a possible D gene (6 bases). The CDR3 spans 9 residues. Germline V gene lookup returns CDR1 SNHLY and CDR2 FYNNEI. The CDR3 spells CASSAGRDF. The DNA for the CDR3 is TGTGCCAGCAGCGCGGGACGGGACTTC.

This clone appeared a few times. This sequence joins TRBV7-9 and TRBJ1-2; D not certain. Germline-derived CDR1 and CDR2 are SEHNR and FQNEAQ (reference sequence). The CDR3 spans 14 residues. Trimming removed 5 bases from V and 5 bases from J, with 15 bases in between. Here the CDR3 DNA reads TGTGCCAGCAGCAGCGCCCGGTCCGGGTATGGCTACACCTTC. It specifies CASSSARSGYGYTF. Full variable domain (missing parts from reference TRBV7-9 and TRBJ1-2): DTGVSQNPRHKITKRGQNVTFRCDPISEHNRLYWYRQTLGQGPEFLTYFQNEAQLEKSRLLSDRFSAERPKGSFSTLEIQRTEQGDSAMYLCASSSARSGYGYTFGSGTRLTVV.

The rearrangement joins TRBV28 to TRBJ1-2; D remains unclear. CDR3 length equals 11 residues. The V gene's germline CDR1 is MDHEN and CDR2 SYDVKM. V lost 7 bases, J lost 4 bases, and 7 bases lay in between. This chain's CDR3 is CASMRAYGYTF. The CDR3 DNA reads TGTGCCAGCATGAGGGCCTATGGCTACACCTTC.